These 21 T cell receptor beta chains were sequenced from one sample in a study of T cells expressing NK-cell markers. TCRdb reanalyzed the 5' RACE reads and collapses them to one entry per CDR3 protein, without DNA. Reported are roughly 430,000 distinct CDR3 sequences; the ten largest clones contain 6% to 9.5%. What was sequenced was blood T cells: a sorted CD56 or NKG2C T cell subset, CD4+ or CD8+ T cells, or bulk PBMC T cells (not recorded which). The receptors were gathered from a woman aged 18-70 years in good health.

This chain's CDR3 is CASSQGLGREQFF. The rearrangement links TRBV14 to TRBJ2-1. Germline assignment: CDR1 SGHDN and CDR2 FVKESK. This CDR3 has 13 amino acids.

The rearrangement links TRBV29-1 to TRBJ1-5. CDR1 and CDR2 from the germline V gene are SQVTM and ANQGSEA. This CDR3 comprises 12 residues. CDR3 loop: CSVEAAGEPQHF.

The V gene is TRBV5-1, the J gene TRBJ1-4. Germline CDR1 reads SGHRS; CDR2 reads YFSETQ. The CDR3 is made up of 15 amino acids. This CDR3 is CASSLNQVPNEKLFF.

The CDR3 protein is CSARDKGTGRGLNYGYTF. The J gene is TRBJ1-2, the V gene TRBV20-1. The CDR3 runs 18 residues. Germline loops: CDR1 DFQATT, CDR2 SNEGSKA (reference sequence).

The rearrangement links TRBV14 to TRBJ2-1; lacking DNA, the TRBD1 call made by TCRdb goes unchecked. Germline loops: CDR1 SGHDN, CDR2 FVKESK. This CDR3 spans 16 amino acids. The CDR3 reads CASSQLGQSSYNEQFF.

The chain joins TRBV2 to TRBJ1-5. The CDR3 spans 13 residues. Germline V gene lookup returns CDR1 SNHLY and CDR2 FYNNEI. The CDR3 is CASSLDGVQPQHF.

The chain joins TRBV10-1 to TRBJ1-1; TCRdb's assignment of TRBD1 cannot be checked, as there is no DNA. CDR1 WNHNN and CDR2 SYGVQD come from the germline V gene (reference sequence). The CDR3 consists of 13 residues. The CDR3 sequence is CASKRQMNTEAFF.

This chain links TRBV24-1 with TRBJ2-2; no DNA is available, so the TRBD1 call from TCRdb remains unchecked. This CDR3 has 16 amino acids. The germline V gene has CDR1 KGHDR and CDR2 SFDVKD. The chain's CDR3 is CATSDLSQGRSGELFF.

This chain links TRBV7-6 with TRBJ2-3; TCRdb proposes TRBD2, but this gene call is untestable without DNA. CDR1 and CDR2 (germline): SGHVS, FNYEAQ. This CDR3 has 16 residues. This CDR3 is CASSPVASASTDTQYF.

The gene calls are TRBV29-1 and TRBJ1-2. CDR1 SQVTM and CDR2 ANQGSEA come from the germline V gene. This CDR3 spans 13 amino acids. The chain's CDR3 is CSVEDRHNYGYTF.

The chain uses TRBV12-3 or TRBV12-4 and TRBJ1-5; TCRdb lists TRBD1, though no DNA is available to test this call. The length of the CDR3 is 15 residues. CDR3: CASSPGTGGSQPQHF.

This rearrangement joins TRBV4-3 to TRBJ1-1. The CDR3 loop spans 16 amino acids. The germline V gene encodes CDR1 LGHNA and CDR2 YSLEER. Here the CDR3 reads CASSQEAWSGGPEAFF.

The V gene is TRBV13, the J gene TRBJ2-4; the D gene TCRdb calls, TRBD1, cannot be checked with no DNA. The V gene's germline CDR1 is PRHDT and CDR2 FYEKMQ (reference sequence). The CDR3 contains 14 residues. CDR3 residues: CASSPPYGENIQYF.

The gene calls are TRBV18 and TRBJ2-2. Germline V gene data show CDR1 as KGHSH and CDR2 as LQKENI. This CDR3 has 13 residues. This CDR3 reads CASSLEAGGELFF.

The chain employs TRBV7-8 and TRBJ1-2; TCRdb's assignment of TRBD1 cannot be checked, as there is no DNA. Looked up from germline, CDR1 is SGHVS and CDR2 is FQNEAQ. The CDR3 length is 16 residues. The CDR3 sequence is CASSLTGAGANYGYTF.

V usage is TRBV6-5 and J usage is TRBJ2-3. This CDR3 region has 16 residues. The germline V gene has CDR1 MNHEY and CDR2 SVGAGI. The CDR3 reads CASSYSTTALTDTQYF.

This chain connects TRBV4-1 to TRBJ1-1. Germline V lookup: CDR1 MGHRA, CDR2 YSYEKL. This CDR3 is 15 amino acids long. The CDR3 sequence: CASSQVQNGFTEAFF.

The V call is TRBV20-1, the J call TRBJ2-5. The CDR3 is made up of 11 amino acids. Per germline, CDR1 DFQATT and CDR2 SNEGSKA (reference sequence). The CDR3 region is CSALRSETQYF.

The CDR3 sequence: CASSVAAMNTGELFF. The J gene is TRBJ2-2, the V gene TRBV9. CDR1 and CDR2 (germline): SGDLS, YYNGEE. This CDR3 has 15 amino acids. Filled out from reference TRBV9 and TRBJ2-2, the complete variable domain reads DSGVTQTPKHLITATGQRVTLRCSPRSGDLSVYWYQQSLDQGLQFLIQYYNGEERAKGNILERFSAQQFPDLHSELNLSSLELGDSALYFCASSVAAMNTGELFFGEGSRLTVL.

V is TRBV4-2 and J is TRBJ2-3; absent DNA, TCRdb's TRBD2 call cannot be checked. The CDR3 loop spans 14 amino acids. The V gene's germline CDR1 is LGHNA and CDR2 YNFKEQ. Here the CDR3 reads CASSPSPVIDTQYF.

This chain links TRBV6-5 with TRBJ2-7; TCRdb calls TRBD1, which cannot be checked without DNA. The CDR3 is made up of 17 amino acids. CDR1 is MNHEY, CDR2 SVGAGI, per germline. The CDR3 loop reads CASSYSMGGTAPAEQYF.